This T cell receptor beta chain was recovered during a study of T cell responses to AZD1222 COVID-19 vaccine. Study information: Some second doses came at about 4 weeks and others at about 12 weeks; these were pooled. Regarding the study as a whole: A reported finding is that nearly half of spike-specific TCRs target unmutated variant regions. Clonal diversity was possibly underestimated, and white British individuals and females predominated among donors. None of the repertoires were sampled until the peak T cell response had passed.

Trimming cost V 2 bases and J 8 bases; bases outside gene matches: 16. The germline V gene encodes CDR1 SGHVS and CDR2 FNYEAQ. The CDR3 has 19 amino acids. Here immunoSEQ multiplex PCR was the method, and the copy in TCRdb shows in-frame clones only, minus some. Of roughly 100,000 clones detected, around 91% appear once; the ten largest clones hold around 4.8%. For this clone: What it binds is not known.

The rearrangement joins TRBV7-6 to TRBJ2-1, with 12 bases identical to TRBD2. This material consisted of peripheral blood, taken on day 0 of AZD1222 vaccination. The source of this sequence is an adult in good health. For the CDR3, the DNA is TGTGCCAGCAGCTTACGGGCTAGCGGGGGGGCCTCATATGGGGATGAGCAGTTCTTC. Translating gives CASSLRASGGASYGDEQFF.